The rows below give T cell receptor beta chains drawn from one sample of a study of cytomegalovirus exposure and HLA in healthy donors. The protocol was immunoSEQ multiplex PCR, while the TCRdb copy is restricted to in-frame clones and leaves out a portion. The data show about 150,000 clones, roughly 9.7% seen once. The source material was PBMCs. The receptors here all came from a man aged 50 to 60 in good health and CMV-seronegative. Each CDR3 is given with its conserved first and last residue. Each record gives: V gene, clone size, J gene, D gene, CDR3 length, CDR3 protein, CDR3 DNA. A D gene is named only where the DNA matches it firmly. The size field is filled for only some rows; it gives once, few, many or a size class.

V gene: TRBV27; clone size: -; J gene: TRBJ1-4; D gene: -; CDR3 length: 14; CDR3 protein: CASSYGATNEKLFF; CDR3 DNA: TGTGCCAGCAGTTACGGGGCAACTAATGAAAAACTGTTTTTT
V gene: TRBV2; clone size: -; J gene: TRBJ2-3; D gene: -; CDR3 length: 14; CDR3 protein: CASKPRAGTDTQYF; CDR3 DNA: TGTGCCAGCAAGCCGAGGGCAGGAACAGATACGCAGTATTTT
V gene: TRBV5-1; clone size: few; J gene: TRBJ2-7; D gene: TRBD1; CDR3 length: 15; CDR3 protein: CASSTRDRAVNEQYF; CDR3 DNA: TGCGCCAGCAGCACCCGGGACAGGGCGGTCAACGAGCAGTACTTC
V gene: TRBV9; clone size: -; J gene: TRBJ2-3; D gene: TRBD2; CDR3 length: 16; CDR3 protein: CASSGTSGLSTDTQYF; CDR3 DNA: TGTGCCAGCAGCGGGACTAGCGGCCTGAGCACAGATACGCAGTATTTT
V gene: TRBV28; clone size: -; J gene: TRBJ2-7; D gene: TRBD1; CDR3 length: 15; CDR3 protein: CASRTGTGAIYEQYF; CDR3 DNA: TGTGCCAGCAGAACCGGGACAGGGGCGATCTACGAGCAGTACTTC
V gene: TRBV11-2; clone size: -; J gene: TRBJ2-7; D gene: -; CDR3 length: 12; CDR3 protein: CASRLAVNEQYF; CDR3 DNA: TGTGCCAGCAGGTTAGCGGTGAACGAGCAGTACTTC
V gene: TRBV5-1; clone size: -; J gene: TRBJ2-7; D gene: TRBD2; CDR3 length: 16; CDR3 protein: CASRPYTGTSDLKQYF; CDR3 DNA: TGCGCCAGCAGACCCTATACCGGGACTAGTGATTTAAAGCAGTACTTC
V gene: TRBV5-6; clone size: -; J gene: TRBJ1-5; D gene: TRBD1; CDR3 length: 15; CDR3 protein: CASSLATDRHQPQHF; CDR3 DNA: TGTGCCAGCAGCTTGGCCACGGACAGGCATCAGCCCCAGCATTTT
V gene: TRBV2; clone size: -; J gene: TRBJ2-7; D gene: -; CDR3 length: 14; CDR3 protein: CASRPSASSYEQYF; CDR3 DNA: TGTGCCAGCAGGCCTAGCGCCAGCTCCTACGAGCAGTACTTC
V gene: TRBV7-2; clone size: few; J gene: TRBJ2-5; D gene: -; CDR3 length: 16; CDR3 protein: CASSPAGTASPETQYF; CDR3 DNA: TGTGCCAGCAGCCCGGCGGGGACAGCCTCTCCGGAGACCCAGTACTTC
V gene: TRBV5-6; clone size: few; J gene: TRBJ2-7; D gene: TRBD2; CDR3 length: 15; CDR3 protein: CASSPWASGSYEQYF; CDR3 DNA: TGTGCCAGCAGCCCCTGGGCTAGCGGGTCCTACGAGCAGTACTTC
V gene: TRBV7-8; clone size: -; J gene: TRBJ1-5; D gene: TRBD1; CDR3 length: 14; CDR3 protein: CASSPGQGSQPQHF; CDR3 DNA: TGTGCCAGCAGCCCGGGACAGGGCAGCCAGCCCCAGCATTTT
V gene: TRBV28; clone size: few; J gene: TRBJ1-1; D gene: -; CDR3 length: 13; CDR3 protein: CASLTGWSTEAFF; CDR3 DNA: TGTGCCTCCCTAACAGGGTGGAGCACTGAAGCTTTCTTT
V gene: TRBV27; clone size: -; J gene: TRBJ2-7; D gene: TRBD1; CDR3 length: 15; CDR3 protein: CASSSKGTGGHEQYF; CDR3 DNA: TGTGCCAGCAGTTCCAAAGGGACAGGGGGCCACGAGCAGTACTTC
V gene: TRBV5-4; clone size: few; J gene: TRBJ2-1; D gene: TRBD2; CDR3 length: 17; CDR3 protein: CASSPGVGLAGGGEQFF; CDR3 DNA: TGTGCCAGCAGCCCTGGCGTGGGACTAGCGGGAGGAGGGGAGCAGTTCTTC
V gene: TRBV7-3; clone size: few; J gene: TRBJ1-2; D gene: -; CDR3 length: 15; CDR3 protein: CASSLAAEANYGYTF; CDR3 DNA: TGTGCCAGCAGCTTAGCGGCTGAAGCTAACTATGGCTACACCTTC